The clone carrying this T cell receptor (beta chain) is large in the sample. Its antigen remains unknown. This sample was included in a study of T cells in localized non-small cell lung cancer. Libraries were prepared by immunoSEQ multiplex PCR; TCRdb keeps only in-frame clonotypes and omits some of them. Among thousands of clones listed, roughly a third were seen once. Germline CDR1 and CDR2: LNHDA and SQIVND (reference sequence). The CDR3 runs 13 residues. The V end lost 0 bases, the J end lost 6 bases, and 6 bases lay between the germline ends. Study-level points and caveats: Tumor trailed uninvolved adjacent lung in T cell clonality, which peaked there. Investigators sequenced only a single tumor region, leaving heterogeneity possible. Longer overall survival was associated with a higher density of T cells in the blood. Adjacent lung had a median roughly 58 of the 100 largest tumor clones.

The rearrangement links TRBV19 to TRBJ2-1; no reliable D call. The starting material was normal lung tissue next to the tumor, obtained before any cancer treatment. The receptor's source is a male donor older than 55 with stage I lung adenocarcinoma. CDR3 in amino acids: CASSIDPGNEQFF. As DNA, the CDR3 is TGTGCCAGTAGTATAGATCCAGGCAATGAGCAGTTCTTC.